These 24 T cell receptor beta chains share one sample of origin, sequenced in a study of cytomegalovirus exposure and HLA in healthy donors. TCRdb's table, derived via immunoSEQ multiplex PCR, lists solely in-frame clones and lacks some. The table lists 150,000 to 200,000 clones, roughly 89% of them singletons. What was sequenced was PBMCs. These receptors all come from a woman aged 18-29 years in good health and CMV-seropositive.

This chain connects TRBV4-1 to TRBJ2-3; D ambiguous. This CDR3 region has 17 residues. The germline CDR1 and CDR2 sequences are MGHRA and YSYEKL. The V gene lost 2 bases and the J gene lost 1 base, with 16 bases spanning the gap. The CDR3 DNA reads TGCGCCAGCAGCCAAAGCAGAGGATTAGGAGGCACAGATACGCAGTATTTT. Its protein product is CASSQSRGLGGTDTQYF.

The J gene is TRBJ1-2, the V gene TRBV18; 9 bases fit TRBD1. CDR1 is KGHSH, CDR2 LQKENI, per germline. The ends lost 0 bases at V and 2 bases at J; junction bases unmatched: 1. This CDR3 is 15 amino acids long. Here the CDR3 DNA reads TGTGCCAGCTCACCACCCGGACAGGGGAACTATGGCTACACCTTC. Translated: CASSPPGQGNYGYTF.

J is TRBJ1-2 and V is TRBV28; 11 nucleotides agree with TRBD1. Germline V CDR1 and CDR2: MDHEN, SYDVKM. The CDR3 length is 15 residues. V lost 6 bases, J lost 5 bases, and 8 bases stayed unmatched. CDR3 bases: TGTGCCAGCAGCCCGGGGGACAGGGGGAGGTATGGCTACACCTTC. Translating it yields CASSPGDRGRYGYTF.

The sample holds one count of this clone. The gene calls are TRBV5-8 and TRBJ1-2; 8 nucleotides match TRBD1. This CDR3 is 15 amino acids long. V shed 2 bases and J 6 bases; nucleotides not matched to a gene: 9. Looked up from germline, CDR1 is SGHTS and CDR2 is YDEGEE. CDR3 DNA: TGTGCCAGCAGCTTTTCTCCAGGGGGCGCCGATGGCTACACCTTC. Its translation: CASSFSPGGADGYTF.

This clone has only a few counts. The CDR3 sequence is CASRGTSGRYETQYF. The CDR3 DNA follows: TGTGCCAGTAGAGGGACTAGCGGGAGGTATGAGACCCAGTACTTC. The rearrangement joins TRBV19 to TRBJ2-5, with 15 positions matching TRBD2. With V trimmed by 6 bases and J by 5 bases, 4 bases remained unmatched. The CDR3 contains 15 residues. CDR1 and CDR2 from the germline V gene are LNHDA and SQIVND (reference sequence).

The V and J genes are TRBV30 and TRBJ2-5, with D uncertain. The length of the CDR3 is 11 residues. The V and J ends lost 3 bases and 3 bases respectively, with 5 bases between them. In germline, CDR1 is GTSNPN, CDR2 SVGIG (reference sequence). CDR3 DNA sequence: TGTGCCTGGAGGGGCGAAGAGACCCAGTACTTC. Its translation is CAWRGEETQYF.

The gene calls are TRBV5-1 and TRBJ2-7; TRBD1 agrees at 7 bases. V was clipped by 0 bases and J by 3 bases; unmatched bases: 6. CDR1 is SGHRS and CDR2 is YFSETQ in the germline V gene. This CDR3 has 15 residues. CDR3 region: CASSLVGTEYYEQYF. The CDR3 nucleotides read TGCGCCAGCAGCTTGGTGGGGACAGAGTACTACGAGCAGTACTTC.

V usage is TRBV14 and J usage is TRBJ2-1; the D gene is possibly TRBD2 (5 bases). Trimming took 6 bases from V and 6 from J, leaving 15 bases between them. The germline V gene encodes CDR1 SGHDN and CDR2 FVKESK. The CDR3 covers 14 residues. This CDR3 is CASRPDGNLNEQFF. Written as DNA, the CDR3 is TGTGCCAGCAGACCGGACGGGAACCTCAATGAGCAGTTCTTC.

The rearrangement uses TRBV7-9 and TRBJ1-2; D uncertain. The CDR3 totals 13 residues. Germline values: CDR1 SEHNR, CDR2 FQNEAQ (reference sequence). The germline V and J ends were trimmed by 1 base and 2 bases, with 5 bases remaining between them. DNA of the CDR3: TGTGCCAGCAGCTTAGTACAGAACTATGGCTACACCTTC. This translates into CASSLVQNYGYTF.

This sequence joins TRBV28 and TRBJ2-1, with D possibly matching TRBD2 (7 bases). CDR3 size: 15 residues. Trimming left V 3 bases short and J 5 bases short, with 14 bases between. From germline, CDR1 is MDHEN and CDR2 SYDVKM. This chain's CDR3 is CASSFNWGGDNEQFF. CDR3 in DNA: TGTGCCAGCAGTTTTAATTGGGGGGGCGACAATGAGCAGTTCTTC.

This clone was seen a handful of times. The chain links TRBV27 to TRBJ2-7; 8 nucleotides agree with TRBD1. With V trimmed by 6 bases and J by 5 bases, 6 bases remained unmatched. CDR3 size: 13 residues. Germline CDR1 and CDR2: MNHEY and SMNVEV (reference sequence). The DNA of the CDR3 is TGTGCCAGCAGGAGGACAGGGACGGACGAGCAGTACTTC. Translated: CASRRTGTDEQYF.

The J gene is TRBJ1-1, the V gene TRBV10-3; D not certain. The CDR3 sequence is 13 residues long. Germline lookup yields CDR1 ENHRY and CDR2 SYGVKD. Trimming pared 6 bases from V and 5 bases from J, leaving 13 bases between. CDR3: CAIRPGFLTEAFF. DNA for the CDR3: TGTGCCATCAGACCGGGTTTTTTGACTGAAGCTTTCTTT.

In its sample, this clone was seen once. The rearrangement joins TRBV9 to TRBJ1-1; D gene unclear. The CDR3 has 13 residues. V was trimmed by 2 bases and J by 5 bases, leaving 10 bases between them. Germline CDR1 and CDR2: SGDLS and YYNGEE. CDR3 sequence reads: CASSVRYGTEAFF. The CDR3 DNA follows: TGTGCCAGCAGCGTCCGCTACGGGACTGAAGCTTTCTTT.

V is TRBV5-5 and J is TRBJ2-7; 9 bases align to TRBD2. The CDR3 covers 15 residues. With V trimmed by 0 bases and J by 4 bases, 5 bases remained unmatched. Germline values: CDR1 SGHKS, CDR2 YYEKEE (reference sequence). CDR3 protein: CASSLDLAGLYEQYF. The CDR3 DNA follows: TGTGCCAGCAGCTTGGACCTAGCGGGGCTATACGAGCAGTACTTC.

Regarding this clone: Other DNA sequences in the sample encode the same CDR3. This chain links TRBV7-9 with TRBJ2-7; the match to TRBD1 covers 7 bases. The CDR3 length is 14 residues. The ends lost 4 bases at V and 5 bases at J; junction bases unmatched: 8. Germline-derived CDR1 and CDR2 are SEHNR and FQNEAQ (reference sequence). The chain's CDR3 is CASSSTGTGDEQYF. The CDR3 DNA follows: TGTGCCAGCAGCTCGACAGGGACCGGGGACGAGCAGTACTTC.

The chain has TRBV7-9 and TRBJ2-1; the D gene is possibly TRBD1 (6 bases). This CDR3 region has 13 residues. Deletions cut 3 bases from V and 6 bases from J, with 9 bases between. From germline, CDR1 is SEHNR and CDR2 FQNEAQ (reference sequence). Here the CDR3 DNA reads TGTGCCAGCAGCTTTGTAGGGGGCAATGAGCAGTTCTTC. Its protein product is CASSFVGGNEQFF.

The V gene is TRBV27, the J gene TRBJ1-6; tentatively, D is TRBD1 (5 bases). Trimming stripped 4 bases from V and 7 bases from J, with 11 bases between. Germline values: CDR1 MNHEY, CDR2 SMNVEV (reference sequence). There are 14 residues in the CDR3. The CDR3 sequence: CASSWGGWNSPLHF. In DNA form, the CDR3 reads TGTGCCAGCAGTTGGGGGGGGTGGAATTCACCCCTCCACTTT.

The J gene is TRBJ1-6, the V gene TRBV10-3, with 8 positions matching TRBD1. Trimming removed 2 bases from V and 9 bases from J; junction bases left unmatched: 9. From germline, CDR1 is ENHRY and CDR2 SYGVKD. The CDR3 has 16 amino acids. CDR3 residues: CAISEGQGAGVSPLHF. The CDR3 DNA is TGTGCCATCAGTGAGGGTCAGGGGGCCGGAGTTTCACCCCTCCACTTT.

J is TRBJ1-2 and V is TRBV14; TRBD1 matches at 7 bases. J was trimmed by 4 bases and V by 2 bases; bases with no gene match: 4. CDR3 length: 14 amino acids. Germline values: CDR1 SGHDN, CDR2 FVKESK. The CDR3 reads CASSQMTGSYGYTF. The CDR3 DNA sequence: TGTGCCAGCAGCCAAATGACAGGGAGCTATGGCTACACCTTC.

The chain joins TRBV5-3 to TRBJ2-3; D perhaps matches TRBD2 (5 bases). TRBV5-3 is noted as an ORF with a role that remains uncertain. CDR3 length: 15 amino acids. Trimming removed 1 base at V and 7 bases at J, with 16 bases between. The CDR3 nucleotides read TGTGCCAGAAGCTTGAACGTCGCCCCGGGAAATACGCAGTATTTT. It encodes CARSLNVAPGNTQYF.

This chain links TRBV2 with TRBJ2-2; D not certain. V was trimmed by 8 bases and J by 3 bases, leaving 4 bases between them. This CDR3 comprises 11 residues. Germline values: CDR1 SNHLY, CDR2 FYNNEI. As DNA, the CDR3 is TGTGCCAGCCGGTACACCGGGGAGCTGTTTTTT. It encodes CASRYTGELFF.

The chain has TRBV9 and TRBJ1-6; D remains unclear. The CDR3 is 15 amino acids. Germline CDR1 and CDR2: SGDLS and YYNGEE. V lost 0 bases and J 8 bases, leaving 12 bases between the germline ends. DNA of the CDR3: TGTGCCAGCAGCGTAGCGGAGGGATGGGATTCACCCCTCCACTTT. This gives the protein CASSVAEGWDSPLHF.

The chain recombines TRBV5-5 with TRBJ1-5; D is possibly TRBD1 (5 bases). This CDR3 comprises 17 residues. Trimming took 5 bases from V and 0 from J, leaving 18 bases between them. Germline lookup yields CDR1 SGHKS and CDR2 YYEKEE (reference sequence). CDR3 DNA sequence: TGTGCCAGCAGTCCTGGGGCGGGGGTCAATAGCAATCAGCCCCAGCATTTT. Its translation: CASSPGAGVNSNQPQHF.

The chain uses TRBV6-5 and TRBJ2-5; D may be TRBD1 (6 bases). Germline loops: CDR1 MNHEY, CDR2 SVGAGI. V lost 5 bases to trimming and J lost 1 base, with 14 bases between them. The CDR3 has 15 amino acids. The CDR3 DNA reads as TGTGCCAGCAGTACCCGAAGACAGGCCCAAGAGACCCAGTACTTC. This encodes CASSTRRQAQETQYF.